The T cell receptor (beta chain) described here comes from a study of a mutant IDH1 vaccine in newly diagnosed glioma. Study details: Across weeks 1, 3, 5, 7, 11, 15, 19 and 23, patients received a vaccination each time, eight in all. Patients previously underwent radiotherapy, temozolomide, or both, and most underwent both.

The sample's time point: week 11, during vaccination. Doses comprised 300 ug of mutant IDH1 20-mer peptide each, plus topical imiquimod. Trimming shortened V by 7 bases and J by 8 bases, and 11 bases separated the two germline ends. The CDR3 sequence is 12 residues long. Germline assignment: CDR1 SGHVS and CDR2 FQNEAQ. TCRdb's table, derived via immunoSEQ multiplex PCR, lists solely in-frame clones and lacks some. This sample has 110,000 or so clones; roughly 90% occur once, and the top ten carry around 0.6%. A word on this clone: The target antigen is unknown.

The chain joins TRBV7-8 to TRBJ1-4, with no clear D. This sequence was found in a woman in her forties or fifties with glioma. Sample: PBMCs, taken from a glioma patient whose treatment included an IDH1 peptide vaccine. CDR3 nucleotide sequence: TGTGCCAGCACCCTCAATCAGGAAAAACTGTTTTTT. Residues: CASTLNQEKLFF.